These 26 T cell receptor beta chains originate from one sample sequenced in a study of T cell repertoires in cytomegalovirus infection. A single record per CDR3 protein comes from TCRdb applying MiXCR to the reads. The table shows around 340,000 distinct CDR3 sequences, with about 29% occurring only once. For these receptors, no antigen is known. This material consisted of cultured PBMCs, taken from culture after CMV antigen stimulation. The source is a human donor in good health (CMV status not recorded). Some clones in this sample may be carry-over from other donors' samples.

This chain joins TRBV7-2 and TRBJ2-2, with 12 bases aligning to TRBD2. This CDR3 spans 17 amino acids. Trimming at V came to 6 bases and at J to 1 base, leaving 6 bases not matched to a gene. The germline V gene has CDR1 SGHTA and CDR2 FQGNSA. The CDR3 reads CASRSPGLAGNTGELFF. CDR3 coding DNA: TGTGCCAGCAGGTCGCCGGGACTAGCGGGGAACACCGGGGAGCTGTTTTTT.

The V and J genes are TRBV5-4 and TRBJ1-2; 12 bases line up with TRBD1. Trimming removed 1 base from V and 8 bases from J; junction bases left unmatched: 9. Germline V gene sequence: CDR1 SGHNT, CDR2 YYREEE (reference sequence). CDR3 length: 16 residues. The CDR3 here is CASSLRPGQGAGGYTF. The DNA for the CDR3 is TGTGCCAGCAGCTTGCGACCGGGACAGGGGGCAGGGGGCTACACCTTC.

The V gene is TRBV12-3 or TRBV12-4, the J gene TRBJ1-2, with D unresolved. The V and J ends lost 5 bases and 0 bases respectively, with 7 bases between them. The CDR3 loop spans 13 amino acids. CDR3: CASSDLANYGYTF. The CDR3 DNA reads TGTGCCAGCAGTGACTTGGCTAACTATGGCTACACCTTC.

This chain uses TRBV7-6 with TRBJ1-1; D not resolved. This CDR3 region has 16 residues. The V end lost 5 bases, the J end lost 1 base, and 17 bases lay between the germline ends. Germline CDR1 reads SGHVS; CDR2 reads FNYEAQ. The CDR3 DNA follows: TGTGCCAGCAGCCCAAGTCCCCCCAGCACGAACACTGAAGCTTTCTTT. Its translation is CASSPSPPSTNTEAFF. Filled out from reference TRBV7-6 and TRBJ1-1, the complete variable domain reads GAGVSQSPRYKVTKRGQDVALRCDPISGHVSLYWYRQALGQGPEFLTYFNYEAQQDKSGLPNDRFSAERPEGSISTLTIQRTEQRDSAMYRCASSPSPPSTNTEAFFGQGTRLTVV.

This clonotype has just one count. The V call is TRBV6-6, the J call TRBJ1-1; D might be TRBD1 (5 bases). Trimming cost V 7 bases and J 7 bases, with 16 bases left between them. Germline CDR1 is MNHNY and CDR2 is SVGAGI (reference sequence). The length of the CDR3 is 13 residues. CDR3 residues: CASTGTQSGEAFF. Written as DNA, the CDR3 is TGTGCCAGCACCGGGACCCAAAGTGGTGAAGCTTTCTTT.

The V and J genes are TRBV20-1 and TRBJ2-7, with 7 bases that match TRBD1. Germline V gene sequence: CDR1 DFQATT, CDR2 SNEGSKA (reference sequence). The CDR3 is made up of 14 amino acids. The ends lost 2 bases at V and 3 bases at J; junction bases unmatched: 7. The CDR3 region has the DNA TGCAGTGCTAGATCTTTCGACAGGGTCTACGAGCAGTACTTC. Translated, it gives CSARSFDRVYEQYF.

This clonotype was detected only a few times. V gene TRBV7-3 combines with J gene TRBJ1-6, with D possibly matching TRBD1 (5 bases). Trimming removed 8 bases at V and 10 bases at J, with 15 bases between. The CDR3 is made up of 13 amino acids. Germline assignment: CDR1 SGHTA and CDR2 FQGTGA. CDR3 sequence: CASGPGEGSPLHF. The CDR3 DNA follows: TGTGCCAGCGGTCCGGGGGAAGGCTCACCCCTCCACTTT.

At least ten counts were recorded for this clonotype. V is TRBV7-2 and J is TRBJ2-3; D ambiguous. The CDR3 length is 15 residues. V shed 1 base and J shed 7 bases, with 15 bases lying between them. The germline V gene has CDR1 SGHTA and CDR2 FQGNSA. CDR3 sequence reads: CASSLGPTRLYTQYF. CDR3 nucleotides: TGTGCCAGCAGCTTAGGTCCAACCCGATTGTATACGCAGTATTTT.

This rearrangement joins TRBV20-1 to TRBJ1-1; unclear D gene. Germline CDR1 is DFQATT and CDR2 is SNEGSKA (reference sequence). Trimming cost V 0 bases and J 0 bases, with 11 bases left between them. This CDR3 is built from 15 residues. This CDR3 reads CSAREEVTVNTEAFF. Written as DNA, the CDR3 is TGCAGTGCTAGAGAAGAAGTGACGGTGAACACTGAAGCTTTCTTT.

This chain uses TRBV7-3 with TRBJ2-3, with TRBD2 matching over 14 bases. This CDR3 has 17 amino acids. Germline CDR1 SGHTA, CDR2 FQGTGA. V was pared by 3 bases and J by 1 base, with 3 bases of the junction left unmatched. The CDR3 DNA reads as TGTGCCAGCAGCTTCCGGGGACTAGCGGGGGGCACAGATACGCAGTATTTT. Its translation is CASSFRGLAGGTDTQYF.

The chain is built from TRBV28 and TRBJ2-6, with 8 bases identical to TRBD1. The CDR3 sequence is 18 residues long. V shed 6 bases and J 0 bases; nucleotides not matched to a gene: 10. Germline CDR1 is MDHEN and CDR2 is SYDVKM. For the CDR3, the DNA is TGTGCCAGCAGACCTCCGGGACAGGTCCCCTCTGGGGCCAACGTCCTGACTTTC. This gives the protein CASRPPGQVPSGANVLTF.

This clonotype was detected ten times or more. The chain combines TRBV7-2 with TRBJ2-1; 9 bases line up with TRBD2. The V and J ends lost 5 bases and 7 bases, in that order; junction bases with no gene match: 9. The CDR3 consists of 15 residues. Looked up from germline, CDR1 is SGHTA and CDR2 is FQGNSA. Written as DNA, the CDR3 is TGTGCCAGCAGCCCCGGAGGGACTAGCTTTAATGAGCAGTTCTTC. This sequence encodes CASSPGGTSFNEQFF.

CDR3 region: CASSLTSGPWEQFF. The DNA for the CDR3 is TGTGCCAGCAGTTTAACTAGCGGCCCGTGGGAGCAGTTCTTC. This rearrangement joins TRBV27 to TRBJ2-1; TRBD2 agrees at 8 bases. The CDR3 is 14 amino acids. Germline V lookup: CDR1 MNHEY, CDR2 SMNVEV (reference sequence). V shed 2 bases and J 10 bases; nucleotides not matched to a gene: 7.

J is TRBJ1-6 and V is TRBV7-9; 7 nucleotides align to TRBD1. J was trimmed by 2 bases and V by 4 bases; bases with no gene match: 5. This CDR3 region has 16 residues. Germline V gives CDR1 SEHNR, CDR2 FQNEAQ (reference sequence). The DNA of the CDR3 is TGTGCCAGCAGCTCCGACAGGGCGCCCTATAATTCACCCCTCCACTTT. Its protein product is CASSSDRAPYNSPLHF.

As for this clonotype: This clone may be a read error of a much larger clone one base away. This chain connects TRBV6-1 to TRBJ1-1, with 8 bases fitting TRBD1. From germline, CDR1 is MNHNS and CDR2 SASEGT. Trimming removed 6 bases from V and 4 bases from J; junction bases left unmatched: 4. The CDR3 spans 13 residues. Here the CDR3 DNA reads TGTGCCAGCAGCCGACAGGGGTCCACTGAAGCTTTCTTT. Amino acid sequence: CASSRQGSTEAFF.

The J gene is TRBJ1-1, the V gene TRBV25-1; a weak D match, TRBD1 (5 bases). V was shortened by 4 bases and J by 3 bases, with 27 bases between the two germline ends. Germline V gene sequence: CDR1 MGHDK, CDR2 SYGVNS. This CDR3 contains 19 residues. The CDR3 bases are TGTGCCAGCAGTGTTCTAAGAGGTCGGGGCTCCGAGAGGGACACTGAAGCTTTCTTT. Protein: CASSVLRGRGSERDTEAFF.

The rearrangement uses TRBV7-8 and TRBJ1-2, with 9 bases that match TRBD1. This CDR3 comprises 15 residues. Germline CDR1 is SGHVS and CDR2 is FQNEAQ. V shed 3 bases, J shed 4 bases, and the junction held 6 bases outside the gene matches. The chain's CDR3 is CASSFPGTGSYGYTF. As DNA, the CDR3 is TGTGCCAGCAGCTTTCCCGGGACAGGGTCCTATGGCTACACCTTC.

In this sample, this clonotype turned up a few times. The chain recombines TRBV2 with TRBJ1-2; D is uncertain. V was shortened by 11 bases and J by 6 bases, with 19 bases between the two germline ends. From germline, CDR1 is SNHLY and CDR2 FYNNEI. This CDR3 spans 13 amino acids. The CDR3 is CAGRVEGSHGYTF. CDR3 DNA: TGTGCCGGTCGAGTTGAGGGTTCGCATGGCTACACCTTC. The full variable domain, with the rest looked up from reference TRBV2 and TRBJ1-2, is EPEVTQTPSHQVTQMGQEVILRCVPISNHLYFYWYRQILGQKVEFLVSFYNNEISEKSEIFDDQFSVERPDGSNFTLKIRSTKLEDSAMYFCAGRVEGSHGYTFGSGTRLTVV.

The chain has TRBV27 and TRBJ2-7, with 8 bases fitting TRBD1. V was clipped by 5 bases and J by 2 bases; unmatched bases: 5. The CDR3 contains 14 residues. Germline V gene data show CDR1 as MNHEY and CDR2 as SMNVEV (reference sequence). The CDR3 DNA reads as TGTGCCAGCAGTAACCAGGGGGCGACCTACGAGCAGTACTTC. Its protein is CASSNQGATYEQYF.

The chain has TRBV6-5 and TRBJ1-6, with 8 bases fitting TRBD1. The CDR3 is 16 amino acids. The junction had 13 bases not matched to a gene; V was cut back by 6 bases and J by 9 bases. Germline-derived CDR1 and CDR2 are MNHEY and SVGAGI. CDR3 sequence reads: CASSRQGQASSSPLHF. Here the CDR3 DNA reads TGTGCCAGCAGCCGACAGGGACAGGCTTCGAGTTCACCCCTCCACTTT.

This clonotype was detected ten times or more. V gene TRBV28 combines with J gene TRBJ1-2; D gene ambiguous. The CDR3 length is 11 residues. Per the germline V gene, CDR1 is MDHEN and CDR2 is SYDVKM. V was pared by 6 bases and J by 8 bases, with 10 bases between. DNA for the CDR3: TGTGCCAGCAGCGGACTCGGAGGCTACACCTTC. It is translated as CASSGLGGYTF.

In DNA, the CDR3 is TGCGCCAGCAGCTTGTATGGGGACAGCCTCAATCAGCCCCAGCATTTT. This codes for CASSLYGDSLNQPQHF. This chain joins TRBV5-1 and TRBJ1-5; TRBD1 aligns across 7 bases. V was pared by 1 base and J by 3 bases, with 7 bases of the junction left unmatched. The CDR3 is made up of 16 amino acids. Per the germline V gene, CDR1 is SGHRS and CDR2 is YFSETQ.

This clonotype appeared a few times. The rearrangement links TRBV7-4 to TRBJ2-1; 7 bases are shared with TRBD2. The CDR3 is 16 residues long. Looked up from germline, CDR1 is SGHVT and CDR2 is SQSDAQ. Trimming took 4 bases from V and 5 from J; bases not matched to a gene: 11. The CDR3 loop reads CASSSPGASGHNEQFF. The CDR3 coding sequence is TGTGCCAGCAGCTCCCCTGGGGCTAGCGGACACAATGAGCAGTTCTTC. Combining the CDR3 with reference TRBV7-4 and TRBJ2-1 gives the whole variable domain GAGVSQSPRYKVAKRGRDVALRCDSISGHVTLYWYRQTLGQGSEVLTYSQSDAQRDKSGRPSGRFSAERPERSVSTLKIQRTEQGDSAVYLCASSSPGASGHNEQFFGPGTRLTVL.

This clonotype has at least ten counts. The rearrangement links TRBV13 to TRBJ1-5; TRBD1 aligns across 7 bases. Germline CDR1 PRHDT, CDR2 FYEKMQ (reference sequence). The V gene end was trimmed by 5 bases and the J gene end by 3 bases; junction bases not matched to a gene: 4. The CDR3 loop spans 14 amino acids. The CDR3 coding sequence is TGTGCCAGCAGCCGGGGACAGCCCAATCAGCCCCAGCATTTT. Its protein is CASSRGQPNQPQHF.

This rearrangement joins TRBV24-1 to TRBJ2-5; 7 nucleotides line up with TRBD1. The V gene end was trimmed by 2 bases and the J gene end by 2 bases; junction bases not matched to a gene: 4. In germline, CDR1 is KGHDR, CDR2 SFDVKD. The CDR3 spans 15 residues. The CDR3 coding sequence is TGTGCCACCAGTGATTGGACAGGAGAACAAGAGACCCAGTACTTC. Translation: CATSDWTGEQETQYF.

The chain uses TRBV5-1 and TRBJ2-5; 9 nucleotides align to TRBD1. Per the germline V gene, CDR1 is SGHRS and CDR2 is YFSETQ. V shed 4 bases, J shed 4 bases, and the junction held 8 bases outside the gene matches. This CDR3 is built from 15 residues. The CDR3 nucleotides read TGCGCCAGCAGCCCAGTCACAGGGGGCCTAGAGACCCAGTACTTC. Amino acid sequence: CASSPVTGGLETQYF.